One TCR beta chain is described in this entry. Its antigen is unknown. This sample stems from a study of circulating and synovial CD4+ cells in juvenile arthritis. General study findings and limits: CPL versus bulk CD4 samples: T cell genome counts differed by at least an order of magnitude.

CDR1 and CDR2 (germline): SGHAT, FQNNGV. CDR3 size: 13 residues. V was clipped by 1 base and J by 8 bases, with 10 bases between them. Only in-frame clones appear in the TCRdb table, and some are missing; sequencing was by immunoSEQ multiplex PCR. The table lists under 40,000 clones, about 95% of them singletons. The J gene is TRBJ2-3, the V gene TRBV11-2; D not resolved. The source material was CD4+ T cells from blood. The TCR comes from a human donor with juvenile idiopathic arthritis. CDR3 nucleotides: TGTGCCAGCAGCTTAGCGGTAGTCGGTACGCAGTATTTT. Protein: CASSLAVVGTQYF. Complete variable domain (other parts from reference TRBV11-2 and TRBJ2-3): EAGVAQSPRYKIIEKRQSVAFWCNPISGHATLYWYQQILGQGPKLLIQFQNNGVVDDSQLPKDRFSAERLKGVDSTLKIQPAKLEDSAVYLCASSLAVVGTQYFGPGTRLTVL.